These 25 T cell receptor beta chains share one sample of origin, sequenced in a study of T cells expressing NK-cell markers. With the 5' RACE reads reprocessed, TCRdb shows one record per CDR3 protein and no DNA. The sample features 25,000 to 35,000 distinct CDR3 sequences, with approximately 60% in its top ten. Source material: blood T cells: a sorted CD56 or NKG2C T cell subset, CD4+ or CD8+ T cells, or bulk PBMC T cells (not recorded which). These receptors were collected from a woman between 18 and 70 years old in good health.

Here the CDR3 reads CASSQDQGAGTEAFF. The chain employs TRBV4-1 and TRBJ1-1; TCRdb lists TRBD1, though no DNA is available to test this call. The CDR3 is made up of 15 amino acids. The germline V gene has CDR1 MGHRA and CDR2 YSYEKL.

V is TRBV27 and J is TRBJ1-2; lacking DNA, the TRBD1 call made by TCRdb goes unchecked. Germline CDR1 reads MNHEY; CDR2 reads SMNVEV (reference sequence). The length of the CDR3 is 14 residues. This chain's CDR3 is CASSLADNNYGYTF.

V is TRBV6-5 and J is TRBJ2-2; TCRdb reports TRBD2, a call that lacks DNA to check it against. This CDR3 region has 16 residues. CDR1 is MNHEY, CDR2 SVGAGI, per germline. The CDR3 loop reads CASSYFLAGGPGELFF.

The genes are TRBV7-9 and TRBJ2-3; the TCRdb call, TRBD1, lacks DNA for checking. The CDR3 runs 15 residues. The germline V gene encodes CDR1 SEHNR and CDR2 FQNEAQ (reference sequence). CDR3 sequence reads: CASSSNGGSTDTQYF. The full variable domain, in which reference TRBV7-9 and TRBJ2-3 provide the parts outside the CDR3, is DTGVSQNPRHKITKRGQNVTFRCDPISEHNRLYWYRQTLGQGPEFLTYFQNEAQLEKSRLLSDRFSAERPKGSFSTLEIQRTEQGDSAMYLCASSSNGGSTDTQYFGPGTRLTVL.

This sequence joins TRBV4-2 and TRBJ2-3. In germline, CDR1 is LGHNA, CDR2 YNFKEQ. The CDR3 runs to 16 residues. CDR3 amino acids: CASSQRKSLNTDTQYF.

The V and J genes are TRBV29-1 and TRBJ2-2; TCRdb lists TRBD2, though no DNA is available to test this call. The CDR3 is made up of 12 amino acids. The germline CDR1 and CDR2 sequences are SQVTM and ANQGSEA. The CDR3 loop reads CSVVGGIGELFF.

The rearrangement links TRBV6-1 to TRBJ1-6; TCRdb gives TRBD1 as the D gene, but with no DNA this cannot be confirmed. This CDR3 region has 15 residues. Looked up from germline, CDR1 is MNHNS and CDR2 is SASEGT. The CDR3 loop reads CASSRQGAYNSPLHF.

V gene TRBV4-1 combines with J gene TRBJ2-5; TCRdb picks TRBD2, but there is no DNA to check that call. The CDR3 spans 16 residues. Germline loops: CDR1 MGHRA, CDR2 YSYEKL. CDR3 loop: CASSHPGLAGEETQYF.

The CDR3 here is CATSREGGTYAEAFF. This chain links TRBV15 with TRBJ1-1. Germline CDR1 reads LNHNV; CDR2 reads YYDKDF (reference sequence). The CDR3 sequence is 15 residues long.

The chain links TRBV6-5 to TRBJ2-1; TCRdb designates TRBD2, a call that cannot be tested without DNA. The CDR3 runs to 15 residues. The V gene's germline CDR1 is MNHEY and CDR2 SVGAGI. CDR3 amino acids: CASSYSGGAYGEQFF.

The chain combines TRBV9 with TRBJ1-2. The CDR3 consists of 14 residues. Germline V CDR1 and CDR2: SGDLS, YYNGEE. CDR3 residues: CASSVLASNYGYTF.

This chain uses TRBV11-1 with TRBJ2-6; TCRdb proposes TRBD2, but this gene call is untestable without DNA. CDR3 length equals 19 residues. Germline-derived CDR1 and CDR2 are SGHAT and FQDESV (reference sequence). This CDR3 reads CASRPGVGGEFSGANVLTF.

The chain uses TRBV4-1 and TRBJ2-7. The CDR3 extends over 12 amino acids. CDR1 is MGHRA, CDR2 YSYEKL, per germline. CDR3 in amino acids: CASSQGSREQYF.

J is TRBJ1-5 and V is TRBV9; TCRdb's D gene call, TRBD1, goes unchecked for lack of DNA. Germline CDR1 SGDLS, CDR2 YYNGEE. The CDR3 has 14 residues. The CDR3: CASSPRAGSQPQHF.

The chain uses TRBV12-3 or TRBV12-4 and TRBJ2-3; TCRdb's D call, TRBD1, is unchecked because there is no DNA. The CDR3 totals 14 residues. The CDR3 sequence is CASSAGTSTDTQYF.

The rearrangement joins TRBV2 to TRBJ2-1; TCRdb selects TRBD1, and the lack of DNA leaves this call unchecked. Germline V CDR1 and CDR2: SNHLY, FYNNEI. The CDR3 runs to 16 residues. CDR3 in amino acids: CASSGPGVGVVDEQFF.

The V call is TRBV6-6, the J call TRBJ2-7. CDR3 size: 13 residues. Germline V gene sequence: CDR1 MNHNY, CDR2 SVGAGI (reference sequence). The CDR3 loop is CASSPTDSYEQYF.

The chain is built from TRBV5-1 and TRBJ2-7; TCRdb selects TRBD2, and the lack of DNA leaves this call unchecked. This CDR3 has 12 residues. Germline V CDR1 and CDR2: SGHRS, YFSETQ. CDR3 loop: CASSSLGVEQYF. The full variable domain, rest sourced from reference TRBV5-1 and TRBJ2-7, is KAGVTQTPRYLIKTRGQQVTLSCSPISGHRSVSWYQQTPGQGLQFLFEYFSETQRNKGNFPGRFSGRQFSNSRSEMNVSTLELGDSALYLCASSSLGVEQYFGPGTRLTVT.

The chain uses TRBV5-5 and TRBJ2-7; the TRBD1 assignment by TCRdb is unverifiable without DNA. From germline, CDR1 is SGHKS and CDR2 YYEKEE (reference sequence). This CDR3 contains 14 residues. CDR3 region: CASSLGQGEGEQYF.

The J gene is TRBJ1-5, the V gene TRBV12-5; TCRdb indicates TRBD1, and absent DNA this call remains unverified. CDR3 length: 18 residues. Germline CDR1 and CDR2: LGHNT and FRNRAP. CDR3 sequence reads: CASGLAFITGEGNQPQHF.

The chain joins TRBV20-1 to TRBJ2-5; absent DNA, TCRdb's TRBD2 call cannot be checked. Germline CDR1 DFQATT, CDR2 SNEGSKA (reference sequence). The CDR3 runs 18 residues. The CDR3 reads CSARAPELAGGPSETQYF.

This sequence joins TRBV15 and TRBJ1-5; the D gene TCRdb calls, TRBD1, cannot be checked with no DNA. The CDR3 has 16 amino acids. Per the germline V gene, CDR1 is LNHNV and CDR2 is YYDKDF (reference sequence). CDR3 in amino acids: CATSRVLRGSNQPQHF.

The V and J genes are TRBV24-1 and TRBJ2-3; TCRdb's D call of TRBD1 is untestable without DNA. The CDR3 has 16 amino acids. Germline loops: CDR1 KGHDR, CDR2 SFDVKD. CDR3 sequence: CATSDRGSGTRDTQYF.

The chain couples TRBV27 to TRBJ1-4. Looked up from germline, CDR1 is MNHEY and CDR2 is SMNVEV (reference sequence). This CDR3 contains 15 residues. The CDR3 is CASSFMQPTNEKLFF.

The chain employs TRBV13 and TRBJ2-7; TCRdb lists TRBD2, though no DNA is available to test this call. Germline CDR1 reads PRHDT; CDR2 reads FYEKMQ (reference sequence). The CDR3 is 16 amino acids. CDR3 loop: CASSSWTSGGQGEQYF.